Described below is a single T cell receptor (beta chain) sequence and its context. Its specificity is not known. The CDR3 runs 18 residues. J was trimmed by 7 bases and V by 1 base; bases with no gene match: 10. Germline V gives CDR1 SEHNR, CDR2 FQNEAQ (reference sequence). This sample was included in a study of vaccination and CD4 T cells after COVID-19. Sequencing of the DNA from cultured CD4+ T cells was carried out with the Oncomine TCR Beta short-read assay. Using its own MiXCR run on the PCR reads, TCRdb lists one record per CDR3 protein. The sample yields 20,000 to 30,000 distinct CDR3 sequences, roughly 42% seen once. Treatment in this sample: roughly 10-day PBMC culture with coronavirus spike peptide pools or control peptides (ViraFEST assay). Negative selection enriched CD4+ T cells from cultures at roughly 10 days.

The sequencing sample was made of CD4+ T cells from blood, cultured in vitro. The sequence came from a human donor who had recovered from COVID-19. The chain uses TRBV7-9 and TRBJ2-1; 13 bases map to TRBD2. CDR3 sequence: CASSLGTSGSPWYNEQFF. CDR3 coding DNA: TGTGCCAGCAGCTTAGGGACTAGCGGGAGTCCTTGGTATAATGAGCAGTTCTTC.